This T cell receptor beta chain was captured in a study of cytomegalovirus exposure and HLA in healthy donors. This PCR relied on a set of 60 Vbeta primers and 13 Jbeta primers. The assay was immunoSEQ multiplex PCR, and TCRdb's table has in-frame clones only and misses some. Of about 93,000 clones listed, 78% are singletons. CDR1 is MDHEN, CDR2 SYDVKM, per germline. The CDR3 extends over 15 amino acids. The ends were cut back, 10 bases at V and 5 bases at J, with 21 bases in the middle. The rearrangement joins TRBV28 to TRBJ2-1, with TRBD1 as a possible D gene (5 bases). The TCR originated in a woman aged 40 to 55 in good health and CMV-seronegative. The sample comprised PBMCs. The CDR3 loop reads CATTTPTALNNEQFF. The CDR3, as DNA: TGTGCCACCACTACCCCGACAGCACTTAACAATGAGCAGTTCTTC.